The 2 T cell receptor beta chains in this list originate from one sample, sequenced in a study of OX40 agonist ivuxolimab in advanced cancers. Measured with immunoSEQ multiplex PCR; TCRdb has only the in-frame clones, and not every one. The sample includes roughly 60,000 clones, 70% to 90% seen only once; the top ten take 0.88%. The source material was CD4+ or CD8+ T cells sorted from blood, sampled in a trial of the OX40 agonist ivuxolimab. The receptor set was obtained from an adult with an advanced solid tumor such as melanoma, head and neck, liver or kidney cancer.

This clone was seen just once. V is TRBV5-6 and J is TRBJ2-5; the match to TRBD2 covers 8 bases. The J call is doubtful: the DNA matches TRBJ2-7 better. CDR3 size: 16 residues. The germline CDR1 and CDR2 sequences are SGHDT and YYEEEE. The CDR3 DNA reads TGTGCCAGCAGCGTAGGGGCCGGGACTAGGACCTACGAGCAGTACTTC. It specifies CASSVGAGTRTYEQYF.

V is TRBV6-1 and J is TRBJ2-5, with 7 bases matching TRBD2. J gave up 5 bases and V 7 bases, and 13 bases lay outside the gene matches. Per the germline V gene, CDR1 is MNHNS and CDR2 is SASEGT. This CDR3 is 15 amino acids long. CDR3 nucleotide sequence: TGTGCCAGCAATCGCGGGAGAGCTCCCGGGGAGACCCAGTACTTC. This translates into CASNRGRAPGETQYF.